These 30 T cell receptor beta chains were all obtained from the same sample, sequenced in a study of cytomegalovirus exposure and HLA in healthy donors. PCR employed 60 Vbeta and 13 Jbeta primers. Some clones are missing from TCRdb's copy, which holds only in-frame ones; the method was immunoSEQ multiplex PCR. The sample lists 130,000 to 150,000 clones, approximately 80% occurring once. The specimen was PBMCs. The source of these receptors is a woman aged 18-30 years in good health and CMV-seropositive.

The gene calls are TRBV6-1 and TRBJ2-3, with TRBD2 matching 15 bases. Germline V gives CDR1 MNHNS, CDR2 SASEGT. CDR3 length: 15 residues. V gave up 6 bases and J gave up 9 bases; unmatched junction bases: 7. In nucleotides, the CDR3 is TGTGCCAGCAGCCCGGGACTAGCGGGGGGAGTAACGCAGTATTTT. Protein sequence: CASSPGLAGGVTQYF.

There are many counts of this clone. CDR3 amino acids: CASSGDRGIENTIYF. Written as DNA, the CDR3 is TGTGCCAGCAGTGGGGACAGGGGGATTGAAAACACCATATATTTT. The chain carries TRBV28 and TRBJ1-3, with 11 bases that match TRBD1. Losses at the gene ends were 5 bases for V and 6 bases for J; bases not matched to a gene: 6. The CDR3 runs to 15 residues. The germline CDR1 and CDR2 sequences are MDHEN and SYDVKM.

The chain couples TRBV7-9 to TRBJ1-2; a weak D match, TRBD1 (5 bases). This CDR3 comprises 14 residues. V was shortened by 1 base and J by 4 bases, with 10 bases between the two germline ends. Looked up from germline, CDR1 is SEHNR and CDR2 is FQNEAQ (reference sequence). The CDR3 DNA is TGTGCCAGCAGCTTAGGACAGTCCTTCTATGGCTACACCTTC. This translates into CASSLGQSFYGYTF.

This rearrangement joins TRBV19 to TRBJ1-4; weak D call: TRBD1 (5 bases). V dropped 7 bases and J dropped 5 bases, with 14 bases sitting between them. The CDR3 extends over 14 amino acids. Looked up from germline, CDR1 is LNHDA and CDR2 is SQIVND (reference sequence). The CDR3 nucleotides read TGTGCCAGTACCAAAACAGGACCGAATGAAAAACTGTTTTTT. Translated: CASTKTGPNEKLFF.

This clone was observed a handful of times. J is TRBJ2-6 and V is TRBV29-1, with no clear D. The CDR3 has 12 residues. Germline V lookup: CDR1 SQVTM, CDR2 ANQGSEA. Trimming shortened V by 6 bases and J by 2 bases, and 5 bases separated the two germline ends. Here the CDR3 DNA reads TGCAGCGTCTTAACTGGGGCCAACGTCCTGACTTTC. Its translation: CSVLTGANVLTF.

The chain uses TRBV7-7 and TRBJ2-2; D is perhaps TRBD2 (5 bases). The germline gives CDR1 SSHAT, CDR2 FNYEAQ (reference sequence). The CDR3 has 15 amino acids. With 6 bases removed from V and 1 base from J, the gap between germline ends came to 12 bases. The CDR3 nucleotides read TGTGCCAGCAGGCCCCCGGGATTGAACACCGGGGAGCTGTTTTTT. Its protein product is CASRPPGLNTGELFF.

V gene TRBV2 combines with J gene TRBJ1-4; TRBD1 agrees at 7 bases. Per germline, CDR1 SNHLY and CDR2 FYNNEI. This CDR3 comprises 13 residues. Trimming removed 8 bases from V and 5 bases from J; junction bases left unmatched: 5. The CDR3 region is CASRGQTNEKLFF. DNA for the CDR3: TGTGCCAGCCGGGGACAGACGAATGAAAAACTGTTTTTT.

V and J are TRBV7-2 and TRBJ1-1; D perhaps matches TRBD1 (6 bases). The CDR3 loop spans 14 amino acids. Between the trimmed V and J ends, which lost 7 bases and 4 bases, there was a span of 16 bases. Per germline, CDR1 SGHTA and CDR2 FQGNSA. CDR3 amino acids: CASTLTRGSTEAFF. CDR3 nucleotide sequence: TGTGCCAGCACTCTGACGAGGGGGAGCACTGAAGCTTTCTTT.

The chain carries TRBV19 and TRBJ1-6; a weak D match, TRBD1 (6 bases). This CDR3 has 14 amino acids. The germline V gene has CDR1 LNHDA and CDR2 SQIVND (reference sequence). Trimming removed 6 bases at V and 7 bases at J, with 13 bases between. This CDR3 is CASSPQGYNSPLHF. The CDR3 bases are TGTGCCAGTAGCCCTCAGGGGTACAATTCACCCCTCCACTTT.

The J gene is TRBJ1-6, the V gene TRBV7-8, with D perhaps TRBD1 (5 bases). The V end was cut by 8 bases, the J end by 7 bases, with 12 bases between. CDR3 size: 13 residues. CDR1 is SGHVS, CDR2 FQNEAQ, per germline. CDR3 sequence (DNA): TGTGCCAGCCGGCCGGGGGGAAATTCACCCCTCCACTTT. Encoded protein: CASRPGGNSPLHF. The whole variable domain, remainder taken from reference TRBV7-8 and TRBJ1-6, is GAGVSQSPRYKVAKRGQDVALRCDPISGHVSLFWYQQALGQGPEFLTYFQNEAQLDKSGLPSDRFFAERPEGSVSTLKIQRTQQEDSAVYLCASRPGGNSPLHFGNGTRLTVT.

The V call is TRBV5-1, the J call TRBJ1-4, with unresolved D. The germline CDR1 and CDR2 sequences are SGHRS and YFSETQ. V was clipped by 4 bases and J by 0 bases, with 10 bases between them. CDR3 length: 15 amino acids. CDR3 coding DNA: TGCGCCAGCAGCGTTAACCCAGCAACTAATGAAAAACTGTTTTTT. This sequence encodes CASSVNPATNEKLFF.

The rearrangement uses TRBV9 and TRBJ1-2; 8 positions match TRBD1. Germline assignment: CDR1 SGDLS and CDR2 YYNGEE. The CDR3 sequence is 13 residues long. Unmatched junction bases numbered 8, after V lost 4 bases and J lost 9 bases. In DNA, the CDR3 is TGTGCCAGCAGCATTGGGACAGGAACCAGCTACACCTTC. Encoded protein: CASSIGTGTSYTF.

This sequence joins TRBV4-3 and TRBJ1-2, with 7 bases matching TRBD1. J was trimmed by 7 bases and V by 2 bases; bases with no gene match: 7. Germline values: CDR1 LGHNA, CDR2 YSLEER. The CDR3 runs 14 residues. CDR3 bases: TGCGCCAGCAGCCAACCCGACAGGGAAGGTGGCTACACCTTC. Protein sequence: CASSQPDREGGYTF.

A remark on this clone: The sample carries other DNA sequences with the same CDR3. The rearrangement links TRBV6-5 to TRBJ1-1; no definite D call. V was pared by 6 bases and J by 0 bases, with 8 bases between. From germline, CDR1 is MNHEY and CDR2 SVGAGI. The CDR3 has 13 amino acids. For the CDR3, the DNA is TGTGCCAGCAGGTCCAGTATGAACACTGAAGCTTTCTTT. Translation gives CASRSSMNTEAFF.

This clone is a singleton in its sample. V gene TRBV11-2 combines with J gene TRBJ1-1; D might be TRBD1 (5 bases). Trimming left V 6 bases short and J 2 bases short, with 13 bases between. The length of the CDR3 is 14 residues. Germline V lookup: CDR1 SGHAT, CDR2 FQNNGV. The CDR3 sequence is CASSRGFRNTEAFF. The CDR3 DNA is TGTGCCAGCAGTAGGGGATTTCGAAACACTGAAGCTTTCTTT.

This sequence joins TRBV7-9 and TRBJ2-2; tentative D call: TRBD2 (6 bases). The V gene lost 3 bases and the J gene lost 2 bases, with 10 bases spanning the gap. CDR3 length equals 15 residues. Germline values: CDR1 SEHNR, CDR2 FQNEAQ (reference sequence). This chain's CDR3 is CASSLTRLNTGELFF. As DNA, the CDR3 is TGTGCCAGCAGCTTGACTAGACTAAACACCGGGGAGCTGTTTTTT.

The J gene is TRBJ1-5, the V gene TRBV4-1, with unresolved D. The CDR3 loop spans 18 amino acids. The V end lost 1 base, the J end lost 4 bases, and 20 bases lay between the germline ends. From germline, CDR1 is MGHRA and CDR2 YSYEKL. The CDR3 DNA reads as TGCGCCAGCAGCCAAGCCCGGTTTGAAAAAAGTATAAATCAGCCCCAGCATTTT. This encodes CASSQARFEKSINQPQHF.

The CDR3 region is CASSGQGTMNTEAFF. In nucleotides, the CDR3 is TGTGCCAGCAGTGGACAGGGGACCATGAACACTGAAGCTTTCTTT. This chain connects TRBV2 to TRBJ1-1; 8 bases line up with TRBD1. The ends lost 4 bases at V and 0 bases at J; junction bases unmatched: 4. The CDR3 length is 15 residues. Germline assignment: CDR1 SNHLY and CDR2 FYNNEI.

This clone turned up a few times. V and J are TRBV11-3 and TRBJ2-1; D uncertain. Germline CDR1 is SGHNT and CDR2 is YENEEA. The V end was cut by 2 bases, the J end by 8 bases, with 10 bases between. CDR3 length: 13 amino acids. The chain's CDR3 is CASSLTGWDEQFF. As DNA, the CDR3 is TGTGCCAGCAGCTTAACCGGGTGGGATGAGCAGTTCTTC. Complete variable domain (other parts from reference TRBV11-3 and TRBJ2-1): EAGVVQSPRYKIIEKKQPVAFWCNPISGHNTLYWYLQNLGQGPELLIRYENEEAVDDSQLPKDRFSAERLKGVDSTLKIQPAELGDSAVYLCASSLTGWDEQFFGPGTRLTVL.

The chain employs TRBV6-5 and TRBJ1-1; no firm D call. The germline CDR1 and CDR2 sequences are MNHEY and SVGAGI. This CDR3 contains 14 residues. V lost 2 bases, J lost 5 bases, and 12 bases lay in between. CDR3 nucleotides: TGTGCCAGCAGTTACAGCGCATCGCGGACTGAAGCTTTCTTT. Amino acid sequence: CASSYSASRTEAFF.

This chain joins TRBV19 and TRBJ1-3, with 10 bases lining up with TRBD1. Trimming took 3 bases from V and 0 from J; bases not matched to a gene: 5. From germline, CDR1 is LNHDA and CDR2 SQIVND (reference sequence). The CDR3 loop spans 17 amino acids. This CDR3 is CASSIWTGGNSGNTIYF. The CDR3, as DNA: TGTGCCAGTAGTATCTGGACAGGGGGGAACTCTGGAAACACCATATATTTT.

This clone was seen only once. The CDR3 DNA follows: TGTGCCAGCAGCTACCTAGCGGGGGCCCACTCGTCCTACAATGAGCAGTTCTTC. Encoded protein: CASSYLAGAHSSYNEQFF. The chain joins TRBV11-2 to TRBJ2-1; 10 bases are shared with TRBD2. Germline V gene sequence: CDR1 SGHAT, CDR2 FQNNGV. This CDR3 region has 18 residues. Trimming cost V 4 bases and J 1 base; bases outside gene matches: 10.

This clone was seen just once. CDR3 loop: CASSPIADGSQYF. DNA for the CDR3: TGCGCCAGCAGCCCGATAGCCGACGGCTCCCAGTATTTT. This sequence joins TRBV5-1 and TRBJ2-3; the D is unclear. The germline gives CDR1 SGHRS, CDR2 YFSETQ. Trimming took off 4 bases at V and 12 bases at J, with 18 bases between the two ends. This CDR3 is 13 amino acids long.

The CDR3 DNA is TGCGCCAGCAGCCTAGCACCGGGACAGGGGAACACTGAAGCTTTCTTT. Protein sequence: CASSLAPGQGNTEAFF. The chain employs TRBV5-1 and TRBJ1-1; 9 bases line up with TRBD1. V was pared by 4 bases and J by 1 base, with 8 bases of the junction left unmatched. The CDR3 sequence is 16 residues long. Looked up from germline, CDR1 is SGHRS and CDR2 is YFSETQ.

This clone appeared once. The V and J genes are TRBV19 and TRBJ2-2; a possible D gene is TRBD1 (5 bases). The germline V gene encodes CDR1 LNHDA and CDR2 SQIVND (reference sequence). Trimming removed 5 bases at V and 6 bases at J, with 13 bases between. This CDR3 is built from 14 residues. DNA of the CDR3: TGTGCCAGTAGTGGAACAGGTCTGGCCGGGGAGCTGTTTTTT. Encoded protein: CASSGTGLAGELFF.

The chain couples TRBV14 to TRBJ2-7; TRBD2 matches 8 bases. The CDR3 loop spans 13 amino acids. The junction had 2 bases not matched to a gene; V was cut back by 6 bases and J by 1 base. Germline CDR1 and CDR2: SGHDN and FVKESK. The CDR3 sequence: CASRTSASYEQYF. DNA for the CDR3: TGTGCCAGCAGGACTAGCGCATCCTACGAGCAGTACTTC.

This sequence joins TRBV2 and TRBJ2-7, with D unresolved. Trimming cost V 6 bases and J 2 bases, with 17 bases left between them. In germline, CDR1 is SNHLY, CDR2 FYNNEI. CDR3 length: 15 amino acids. CDR3 coding DNA: TGTGCCAGCAGCACTAACTCGCCTAGTCCCTACGAGCAGTACTTC. Its protein is CASSTNSPSPYEQYF.

The rearrangement joins TRBV7-9 to TRBJ2-1, with 7 bases identical to TRBD1. Germline V gives CDR1 SEHNR, CDR2 FQNEAQ (reference sequence). V shed 8 bases, J shed 3 bases, and the junction held 4 bases outside the gene matches. CDR3 length: 13 amino acids. The CDR3 DNA reads as TGTGCCAGCCGCCGGGACAGCTACAATGAGCAGTTCTTC. This gives the protein CASRRDSYNEQFF.

In its sample, this clone was seen a few times. The chain links TRBV28 to TRBJ2-2; a possible D gene is TRBD1 (6 bases). V dropped 5 bases and J dropped 4 bases, with 20 bases sitting between them. The CDR3 is 17 amino acids. Looked up from germline, CDR1 is MDHEN and CDR2 is SYDVKM. The CDR3 loop reads CASSGSGGLALTGELFF. The DNA of the CDR3 is TGTGCCAGCAGTGGGTCTGGGGGCCTCGCGCTCACCGGGGAGCTGTTTTTT. Complete variable domain (other parts from reference TRBV28 and TRBJ2-2): DVKVTQSSRYLVKRTGEKVFLECVQDMDHENMFWYRQDPGLGLRLIYFSYDVKMKEKGDIPEGYSVSREKKERFSLILESASTNQTSMYLCASSGSGGLALTGELFFGEGSRLTVL.

The CDR3 loop reads CASKSDRLGFGEAFF. Here the CDR3 DNA reads TGTGCCAGTAAATCGGACAGGCTCGGATTCGGTGAAGCTTTCTTT. The V and J genes are TRBV19 and TRBJ1-1; the match to TRBD1 covers 7 bases. V trimming: 7 bases; J trimming: 7 bases; junction bases outside the gene matches: 15. The CDR3 is 15 residues long. Per germline, CDR1 LNHDA and CDR2 SQIVND (reference sequence).